This T cell receptor beta chain originates from a study of PD-1 blockade in mismatch repair-deficient tumors. As for the study in general: Enrolled about 2013-2016, patients had progressing, pretreated mismatch repair-deficient cancers of 11 to 13 types.

Data came from immunoSEQ multiplex PCR; TCRdb stores just in-frame clones and leaves some out. This sample yields about 68,000 clones, of which approximately 80% are seen a single time; roughly 5.5% belongs to the top ten. Mismatch repair deficiency was confirmed in all patients, by PCR or immunohistochemistry. The TCR-sequenced patients were three responders to pembrolizumab. Findings and limits, study-wide: Rapid post-treatment expansion, then contraction, generally preceding radiologic response, marked tumor-resident clones.

In germline, CDR1 is SGDLS, CDR2 YYNGEE. This CDR3 region has 15 residues. The V and J ends lost 4 bases and 1 base, in that order; junction bases with no gene match: 3. As to this clone: Its antigen is still unknown.

V gene TRBV9 combines with J gene TRBJ2-3; 10 nucleotides agree with TRBD2. Sequencing was performed on peripheral blood, taken 2 weeks after starting pembrolizumab. The TCR sequence derives from an adult with mismatch repair-deficient cancer. In DNA, the CDR3 is TGTGCCAGCAGCCCAAGCGGGAGGGGCACAGATACGCAGTATTTT. Translating it yields CASSPSGRGTDTQYF.